This record concerns one TCR beta chain sequence. This specimen belongs to a study of synovial regulatory T cells in juvenile arthritis. The method was immunoSEQ multiplex PCR; TCRdb's version includes in-frame clones alone and lacks a portion of them. The sample holds 6,000 or so clones. Germline CDR1 SGHRS, CDR2 YFSETQ. CDR3 size: 16 residues. DNA is not recorded here. This chain connects TRBV5-1 to TRBJ2-1; TCRdb proposes TRBD1, but this gene call is untestable without DNA. This TCR was recovered from a donor younger than 30 with juvenile idiopathic arthritis. The sample comprised Treg cells from blood. Regarding subset: remaining (HLA-DR-negative) circulating blood Treg cells. CDR3 amino acids: CASSPGQVGYNNEQFF.